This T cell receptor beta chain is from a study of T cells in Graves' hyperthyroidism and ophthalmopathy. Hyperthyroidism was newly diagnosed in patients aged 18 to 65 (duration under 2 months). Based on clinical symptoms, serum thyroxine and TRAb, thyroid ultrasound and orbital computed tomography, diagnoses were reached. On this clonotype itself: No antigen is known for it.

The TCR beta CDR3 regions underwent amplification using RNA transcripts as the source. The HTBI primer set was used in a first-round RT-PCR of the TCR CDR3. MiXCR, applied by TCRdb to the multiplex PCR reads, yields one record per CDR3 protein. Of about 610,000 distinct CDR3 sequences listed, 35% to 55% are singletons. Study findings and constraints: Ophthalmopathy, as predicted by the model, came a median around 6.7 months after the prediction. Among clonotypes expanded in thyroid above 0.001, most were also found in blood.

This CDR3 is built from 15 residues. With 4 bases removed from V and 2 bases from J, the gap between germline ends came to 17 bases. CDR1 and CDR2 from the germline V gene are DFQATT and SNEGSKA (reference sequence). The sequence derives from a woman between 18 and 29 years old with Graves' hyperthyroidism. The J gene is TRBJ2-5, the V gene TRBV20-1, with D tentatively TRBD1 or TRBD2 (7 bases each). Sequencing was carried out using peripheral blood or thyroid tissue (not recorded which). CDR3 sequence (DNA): TGCAGTGCTATCCCGGGGGGACAGCGGCAAGAGACCCAGTACTTC. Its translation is CSAIPGGQRQETQYF.